A selection of T cell receptor beta chains follows, all from one sample in a study of blood T cell repertoires in COVID-19. Clones were read by immunoSEQ multiplex PCR, and TCRdb kept only the in-frame ones, dropping some. The sample carries about 100,000 clones, roughly 80% recorded once. Sequencing used peripheral blood. These receptors came from a man between 70 and 80 years old with active or convalescent COVID-19. Each CDR3 is given with its conserved first and last residue. D genes are given only for firm matches. Clone size, where shown, is once, few, many, or a class for clones that have expanded.

cdr3_aa v_call d_call j_call clone_size
CASSQTTGGWHNSPLHF TRBV4-3 TRBD1 TRBJ1-6 -
CAKDRAASEGFYEQYF TRBV19 TRBD1 TRBJ2-7 -
CASSPQRSGLGGGYTF TRBV5-4 - TRBJ1-2 -
CASSLTRDYGYTF TRBV7-3 - TRBJ1-2 -
CASSTIARSGRSTYNEQFF TRBV28 - TRBJ2-1 -
CASSLLSRGNTEAFF TRBV5-6 - TRBJ1-1 -
CASSYSSFGELFF TRBV6-5 - TRBJ2-2 few
CATSEARGHEQYF TRBV24-1 TRBD1 TRBJ2-7 -
CATSDSLAGPNEQFF TRBV24-1 TRBD2 TRBJ2-1 -
CASSYGGQYYEQYF TRBV6-5 - TRBJ2-7 many
CASSSSGTGVSGANVLTF TRBV7-6 TRBD1 TRBJ2-6 -
CASRDYSNQPQHF TRBV6-5 - TRBJ1-5 -
CASSVGGAQSGEQYF TRBV9 - TRBJ2-7 -
CASSQDPGTPNQPQHF TRBV4-1 - TRBJ1-5 -
CASSLGTGTSDTDTQYF TRBV28 TRBD2 TRBJ2-3 -
CAWSVVPGSDEQFF TRBV30 - TRBJ2-1 -
CASSHRGSGGYTF TRBV6-4 TRBD1 TRBJ1-2 once
CASSPRAGVPDGYTF TRBV5-1 - TRBJ1-2 -
CASSLAGQLYEQYF TRBV7-2 TRBD1 TRBJ2-7 -
CASSLGTAETQYF TRBV7-3 TRBD1 TRBJ2-5 -
CASSQDGERGNTIYF TRBV4-3 - TRBJ1-3 -
CASSFTTGSGDTQYF TRBV7-9 - TRBJ2-3 -
CASSLLGGTGELFF TRBV5-5 - TRBJ2-2 many
CASSEADRGSPYEQYF TRBV6-1 TRBD1 TRBJ2-7 -
CASSPRDRGLFLNTEAFF TRBV19 TRBD1 TRBJ1-1 few
CAWSFRDNYEQYF TRBV30 - TRBJ2-7 -
CASSEVTGVAYTF TRBV6-1 TRBD1 TRBJ1-2 once
CASSVGQGETQYF TRBV9 TRBD1 TRBJ2-5 -
CASRGTGLNTGELFF TRBV6-5 TRBD1 TRBJ2-2 -
CASSYCSDSPEVYSNQPQHF TRBV6-4 - TRBJ1-5 -
CASSDRDRVRNEQFF TRBV6-5 TRBD1 TRBJ2-1 -